Sequencing of this T cell receptor (beta chain) was carried out in a study of T cell responses to AZD1222 COVID-19 vaccine. On this clone itself: The target antigen is unknown.

Clones were read by immunoSEQ multiplex PCR, and TCRdb kept only the in-frame ones, dropping some. The sample lists 89,000 or so clones, about 93% occurring once. Whole-study findings and limits: A rise in Spike-specific TCR breadth and depth followed two AZD1222 doses. Within unmutated variant regions lay the reported targets of nearly half of spike-specific TCRs.

The clonotype comes from an adult who received the AZD1222 COVID-19 vaccine. The sample consisted of peripheral blood, taken 28 days after the second AZD1222 dose.

The DNA of the CDR3 is TGTGCCAGCAGCTTGGGGCACCGGGGGGGCTACAATGAGCAGTTCTTC. Translating gives CASSLGHRGGYNEQFF. This chain links TRBV5-5 with TRBJ2-1, with 8 bases lining up with TRBD2. Germline trimming cut 0 bases from V and 3 bases from J; bases unmatched to any gene: 5. CDR3 size: 16 residues. CDR1 is SGHKS and CDR2 is YYEKEE in the germline V gene (reference sequence).